This T cell receptor beta chain was sequenced in a study of T-cell memory formation after mild COVID-19. General observations from the study: CD4/CD8 balance characterized clones contracting day 15 to 85, and CD4+ skew characterized later expanders. Prior to infection, memory already included some responding clones, suggesting cross-reactive memory joined.

J gave up 1 base and V 1 base, and 16 bases lay outside the gene matches. CDR1 and CDR2 (germline): SGHVS, FQNEAQ. The CDR3 consists of 22 residues. TCRdb used MiXCR to reprocess the 5' RACE reads, holding one entry per CDR3 protein. This sample yields 450,000 or so distinct CDR3 sequences, of which around 25% are seen a single time; roughly an eighth belongs to the top ten. This clonotype turned up a few times. Its antigen is undetermined. The sequence derives from an adult woman who had mild COVID-19 (a few samples of this study predate the infection). Cell type and time point are not known. The V call is TRBV7-8, the J call TRBJ2-2; 12 nucleotides match TRBD2. Sequencing input: PBMCs or a T cell subset sorted from them (not recorded which). The CDR3 region is CASSLEAWARRTSGMNTGELFF. The CDR3 DNA is TGTGCCAGCAGCTTAGAAGCATGGGCAAGAAGGACTAGCGGGATGAACACCGGGGAGCTGTTTTTT.